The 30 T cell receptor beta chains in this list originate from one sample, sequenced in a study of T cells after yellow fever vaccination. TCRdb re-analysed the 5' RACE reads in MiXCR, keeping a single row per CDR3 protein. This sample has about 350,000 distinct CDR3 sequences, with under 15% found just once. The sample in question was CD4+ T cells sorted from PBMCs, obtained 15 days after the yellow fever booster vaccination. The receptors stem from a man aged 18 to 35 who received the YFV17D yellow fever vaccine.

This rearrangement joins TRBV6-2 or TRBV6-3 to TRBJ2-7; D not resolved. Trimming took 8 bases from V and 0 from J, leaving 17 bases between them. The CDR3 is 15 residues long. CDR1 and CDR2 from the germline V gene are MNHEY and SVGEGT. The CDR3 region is CASGASFRSSYEQYV. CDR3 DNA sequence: TGTGCCAGCGGTGCATCCTTCAGGAGCTCCTACGAGCAGTACGTC.

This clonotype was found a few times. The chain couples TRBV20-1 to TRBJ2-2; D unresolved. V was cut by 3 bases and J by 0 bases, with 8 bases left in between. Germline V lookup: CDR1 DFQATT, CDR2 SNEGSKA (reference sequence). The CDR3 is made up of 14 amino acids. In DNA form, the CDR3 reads TGCAGTGCTAGGGCAGAAGCGAACACCGGGGAGCTGTTTTTT. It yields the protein CSARAEANTGELFF.

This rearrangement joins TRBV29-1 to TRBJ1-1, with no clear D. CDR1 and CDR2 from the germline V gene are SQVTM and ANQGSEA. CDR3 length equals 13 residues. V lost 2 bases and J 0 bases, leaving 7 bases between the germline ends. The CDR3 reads CSVEKGMNTEAFF. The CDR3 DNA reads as TGCAGCGTTGAAAAGGGAATGAACACTGAAGCTTTCTTT.

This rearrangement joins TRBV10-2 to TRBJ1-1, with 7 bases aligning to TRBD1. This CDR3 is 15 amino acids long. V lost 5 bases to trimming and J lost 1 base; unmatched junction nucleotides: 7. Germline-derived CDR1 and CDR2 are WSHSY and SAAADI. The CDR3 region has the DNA TGCGCCAGCAGTACTACACAGGGGACGAACACTGAAGCTTTCTTT. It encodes CASSTTQGTNTEAFF.

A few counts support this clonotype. CDR3 residues: CASSLAAGNYEQYF. DNA of the CDR3: TGTGCCAGCAGCTTAGCCGCAGGGAACTACGAGCAGTACTTC. This chain links TRBV7-2 with TRBJ2-7; perhaps TRBD1 as D (5 bases). This CDR3 region has 14 residues. Trimming shortened V by 0 bases and J by 3 bases, and 9 bases separated the two germline ends. Germline V gene lookup returns CDR1 SGHTA and CDR2 FQGNSA.

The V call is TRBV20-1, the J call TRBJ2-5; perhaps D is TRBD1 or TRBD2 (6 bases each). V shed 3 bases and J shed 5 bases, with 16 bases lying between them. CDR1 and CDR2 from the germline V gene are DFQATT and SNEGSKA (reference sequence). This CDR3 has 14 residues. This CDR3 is CSASSTRRGETQYF. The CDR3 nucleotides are TGCAGTGCTAGCTCGACAAGGAGGGGGGAGACCCAGTACTTC.

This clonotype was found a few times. The CDR3 region is CASSVLWGAGDEQFF. DNA for the CDR3: TGTGCCAGCAGCGTACTCTGGGGGGCGGGAGATGAGCAGTTCTTC. The rearrangement joins TRBV9 to TRBJ2-1; a possible D gene is TRBD2 (7 bases). V gave up 1 base and J gave up 8 bases, with 16 bases separating them. The CDR3 runs to 15 residues. Germline V lookup: CDR1 SGDLS, CDR2 YYNGEE.

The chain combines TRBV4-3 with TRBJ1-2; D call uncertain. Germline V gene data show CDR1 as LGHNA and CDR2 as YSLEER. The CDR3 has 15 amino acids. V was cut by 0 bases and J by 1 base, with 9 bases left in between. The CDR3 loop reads CASSQDVFSNYGYTF. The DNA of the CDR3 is TGCGCCAGCAGCCAAGATGTTTTCAGTAACTATGGCTACACCTTC.

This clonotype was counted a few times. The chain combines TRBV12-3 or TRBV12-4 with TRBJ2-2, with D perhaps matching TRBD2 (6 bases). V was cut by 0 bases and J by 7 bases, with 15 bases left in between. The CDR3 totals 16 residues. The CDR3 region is CASSLARGAAGGELFF. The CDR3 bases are TGTGCCAGCAGTTTAGCGCGAGGGGCAGCGGGCGGGGAGCTGTTTTTT.

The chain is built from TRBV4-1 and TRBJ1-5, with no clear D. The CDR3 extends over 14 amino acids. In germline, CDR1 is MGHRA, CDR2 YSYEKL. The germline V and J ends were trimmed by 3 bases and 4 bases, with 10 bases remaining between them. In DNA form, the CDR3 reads TGCGCCAGCAGCCACCCGGGCATGAATCAGCCCCAGCATTTT. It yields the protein CASSHPGMNQPQHF.

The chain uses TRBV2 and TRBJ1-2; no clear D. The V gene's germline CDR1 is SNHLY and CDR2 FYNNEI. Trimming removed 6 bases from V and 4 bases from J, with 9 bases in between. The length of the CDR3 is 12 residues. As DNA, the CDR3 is TGTGCCAGCAGGGTCTCTGTCTATGGCTACACCTTC. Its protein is CASRVSVYGYTF.

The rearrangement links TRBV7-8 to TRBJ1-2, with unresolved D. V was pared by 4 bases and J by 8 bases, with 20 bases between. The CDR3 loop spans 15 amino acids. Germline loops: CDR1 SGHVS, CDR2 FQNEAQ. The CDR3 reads CASSSLRRAREGYTF. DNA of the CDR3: TGTGCCAGCAGCTCTCTCCGAAGGGCCCGGGAGGGCTACACCTTC.

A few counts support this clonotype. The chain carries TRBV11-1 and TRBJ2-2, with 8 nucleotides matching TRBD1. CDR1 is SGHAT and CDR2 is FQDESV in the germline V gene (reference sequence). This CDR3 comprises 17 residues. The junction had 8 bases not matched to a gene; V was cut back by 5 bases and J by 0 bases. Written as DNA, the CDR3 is TGTGCCAGCAGCCCCGTGGGGGGACAGGCGAACACCGGGGAGCTGTTTTTT. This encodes CASSPVGGQANTGELFF.

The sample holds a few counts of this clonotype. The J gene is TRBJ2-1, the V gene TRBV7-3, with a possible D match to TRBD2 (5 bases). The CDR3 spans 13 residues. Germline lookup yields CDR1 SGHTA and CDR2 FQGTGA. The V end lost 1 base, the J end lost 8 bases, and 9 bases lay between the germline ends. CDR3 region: CASSLSRADEQFF. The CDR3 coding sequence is TGTGCCAGCAGCTTAAGCCGAGCGGATGAGCAGTTCTTC.

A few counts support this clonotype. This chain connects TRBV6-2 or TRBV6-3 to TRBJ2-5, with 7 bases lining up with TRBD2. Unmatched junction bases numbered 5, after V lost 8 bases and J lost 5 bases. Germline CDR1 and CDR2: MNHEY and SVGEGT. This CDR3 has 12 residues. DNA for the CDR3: TGTGCCAGCCGAGCGGGGCGGGAGACCCAGTACTTC. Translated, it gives CASRAGRETQYF.

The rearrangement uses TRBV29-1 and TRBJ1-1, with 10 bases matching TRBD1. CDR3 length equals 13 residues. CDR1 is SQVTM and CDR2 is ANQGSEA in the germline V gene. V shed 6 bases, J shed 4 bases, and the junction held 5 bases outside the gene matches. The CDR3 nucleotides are TGCAGCGTAGGGGACAGGGGAGGCACTGAAGCTTTCTTT. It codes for CSVGDRGGTEAFF.

CDR3 protein: CASSRGGPHNEQFF. Written as DNA, the CDR3 is TGTGCCAGCAGCCGGGGTGGACCCCACAATGAGCAGTTCTTC. The chain has TRBV3-1 and TRBJ2-1; D unclear. Germline values: CDR1 LGHDT, CDR2 YNNKEL (reference sequence). This CDR3 is 14 amino acids long. V was trimmed by 4 bases and J by 5 bases, leaving 12 bases between them.

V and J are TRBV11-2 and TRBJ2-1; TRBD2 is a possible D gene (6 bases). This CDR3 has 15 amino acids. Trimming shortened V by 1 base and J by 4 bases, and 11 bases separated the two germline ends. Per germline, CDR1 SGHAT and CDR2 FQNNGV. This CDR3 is CASSLVQGLYNEQFF. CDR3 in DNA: TGTGCCAGCAGCTTAGTCCAGGGACTTTACAATGAGCAGTTCTTC.

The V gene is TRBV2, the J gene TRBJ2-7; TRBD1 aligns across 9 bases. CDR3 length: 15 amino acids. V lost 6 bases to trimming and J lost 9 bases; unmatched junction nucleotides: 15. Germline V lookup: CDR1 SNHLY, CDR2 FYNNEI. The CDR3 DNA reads TGTGCCAGCAGGGACTTCGGGACAGGGTATGGTGGGCAGTACGTC. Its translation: CASRDFGTGYGGQYV.

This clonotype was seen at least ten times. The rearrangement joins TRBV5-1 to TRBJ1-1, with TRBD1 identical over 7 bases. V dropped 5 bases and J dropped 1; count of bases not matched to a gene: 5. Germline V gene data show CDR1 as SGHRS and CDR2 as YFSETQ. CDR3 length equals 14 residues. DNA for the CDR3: TGCGCCAGCAGTGCCGACAGGGCGAACACTGAAGCTTTCTTT. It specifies CASSADRANTEAFF.

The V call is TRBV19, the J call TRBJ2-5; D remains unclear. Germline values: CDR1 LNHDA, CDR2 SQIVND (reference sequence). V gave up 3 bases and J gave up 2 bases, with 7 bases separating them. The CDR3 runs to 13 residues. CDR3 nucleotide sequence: TGTGCCAGTAGTATCGCCAGGCAAGAGACCCAGTACTTC. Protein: CASSIARQETQYF.

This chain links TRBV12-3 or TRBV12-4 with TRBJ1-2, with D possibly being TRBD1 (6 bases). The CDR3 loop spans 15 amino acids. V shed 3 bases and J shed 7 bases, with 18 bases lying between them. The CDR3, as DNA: TGTGCCAGCAGTTTTGTCCTACAGGGCTCTTCTGGCTACACCTTC. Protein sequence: CASSFVLQGSSGYTF.

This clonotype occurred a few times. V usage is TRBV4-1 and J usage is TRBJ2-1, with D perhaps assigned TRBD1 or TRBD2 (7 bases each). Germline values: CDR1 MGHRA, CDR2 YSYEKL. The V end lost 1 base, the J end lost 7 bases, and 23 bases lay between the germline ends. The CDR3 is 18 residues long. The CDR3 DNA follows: TGCGCCAGCAGCCAAGCGGGGAGGGGGCCTCCCTCGGGGAATGAGCAGTTCTTC. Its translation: CASSQAGRGPPSGNEQFF.

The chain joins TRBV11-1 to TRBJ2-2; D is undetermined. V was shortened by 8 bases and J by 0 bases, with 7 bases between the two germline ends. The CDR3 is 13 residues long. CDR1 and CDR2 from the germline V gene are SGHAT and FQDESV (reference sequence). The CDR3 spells CASCRSNTGELFF. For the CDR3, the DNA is TGTGCCAGCTGCAGGTCGAACACCGGGGAGCTGTTTTTT.

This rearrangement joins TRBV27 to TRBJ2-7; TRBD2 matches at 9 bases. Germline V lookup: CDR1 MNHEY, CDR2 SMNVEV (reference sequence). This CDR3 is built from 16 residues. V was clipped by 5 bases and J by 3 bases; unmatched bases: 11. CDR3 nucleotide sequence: TGTGCCAGCAGTCGCGGGGGGGGGCGTACCGGCTACGAGCAGTACTTC. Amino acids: CASSRGGGRTGYEQYF.

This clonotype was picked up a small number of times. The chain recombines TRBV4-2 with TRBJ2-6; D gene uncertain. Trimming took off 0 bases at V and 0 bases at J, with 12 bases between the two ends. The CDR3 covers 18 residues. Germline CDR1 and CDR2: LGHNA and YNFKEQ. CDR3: CASSQDRLESSGANVLTF. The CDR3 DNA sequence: TGTGCCAGCAGCCAAGATAGGCTAGAGAGCTCTGGGGCCAACGTCCTGACTTTC.

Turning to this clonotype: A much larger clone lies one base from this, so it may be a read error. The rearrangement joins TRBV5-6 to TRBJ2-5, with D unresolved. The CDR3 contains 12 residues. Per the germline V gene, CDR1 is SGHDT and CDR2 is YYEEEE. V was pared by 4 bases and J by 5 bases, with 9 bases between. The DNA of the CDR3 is TGTGCCAGCAGCCCCCGGTGGGAGACCCAGTACTTC. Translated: CASSPRWETQYF.

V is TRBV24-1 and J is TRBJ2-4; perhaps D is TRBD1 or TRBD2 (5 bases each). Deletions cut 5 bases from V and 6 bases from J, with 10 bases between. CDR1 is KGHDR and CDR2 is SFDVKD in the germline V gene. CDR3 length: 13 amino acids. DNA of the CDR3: TGTGCCACCAGTGTCGGGACCACAAACATTCAGTACTTC. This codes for CATSVGTTNIQYF.

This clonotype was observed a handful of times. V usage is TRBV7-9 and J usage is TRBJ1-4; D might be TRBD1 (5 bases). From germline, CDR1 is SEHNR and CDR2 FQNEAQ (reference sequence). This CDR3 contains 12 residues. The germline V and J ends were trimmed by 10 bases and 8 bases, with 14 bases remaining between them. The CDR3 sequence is CATKPRGEKLFF. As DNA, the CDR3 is TGTGCCACCAAGCCCCGGGGGGAAAAACTGTTTTTT.

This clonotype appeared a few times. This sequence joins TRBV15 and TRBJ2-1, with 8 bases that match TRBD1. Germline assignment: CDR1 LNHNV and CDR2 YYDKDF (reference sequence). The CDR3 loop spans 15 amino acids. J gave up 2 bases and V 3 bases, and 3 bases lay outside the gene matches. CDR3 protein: CATSRGQVTYNEQFF. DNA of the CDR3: TGTGCCACCAGCAGGGGACAGGTGACCTACAATGAGCAGTTCTTC. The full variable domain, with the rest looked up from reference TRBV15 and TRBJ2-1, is DAMVIQNPRYQVTQFGKPVTLSCSQTLNHNVMYWYQQKSSQAPKLLFHYYDKDFNNEADTPDNFQSRRPNTSFCFLDIRSPGLGDTAMYLCATSRGQVTYNEQFFGPGTRLTVL.